This section outlines one T cell receptor (beta chain) sequence together with its context. Its antigen is still unknown. This sample was taken from a study of CXCR3-negative and CXCR3-positive naive CD8 T cells. In the study overall: Sequencing yielded 120 million to 150 million TRB reads, roughly 1.5 +/- 0.3 million per library.

Points from the study as a whole: Naive subsets had comparable surface CD5; TCR strength was inferred from TRB CDR3 properties.

UMI-tagged TRB cDNA libraries were built via 5' RACE. TCRdb re-called the 5' RACE reads; one entry per CDR3 protein, DNA not given. In total, the table holds tens of thousands of distinct CDR3 sequences. This CDR3 has 15 amino acids. Per germline, CDR1 SQVTM and CDR2 ANQGSEA. The sequenced material came from memory CD8+ T cells from blood. The chain recombines TRBV29-1 with TRBJ2-2; absent DNA, TCRdb's TRBD1 call cannot be checked. This sequence was found in a human donor in good health. Some clones in this sample may be carry-over from other donors' samples. CDR3 in amino acids: CSVGGQGENTGELFF.